The count of the clone carrying this T cell receptor beta chain is one. Repertoires were generated with immunoSEQ multiplex PCR, while TCRdb's copy carries only in-frame clones and drops some. Among around 100,000 clones listed, roughly 80% were seen once. This CDR3 region has 17 residues. V dropped 0 bases and J dropped 6 bases, with 18 bases sitting between them. Per germline, CDR1 SGHRS and CDR2 YFSETQ. The sample is drawn from a study of blood T cell repertoires in COVID-19. The J gene is TRBJ2-2, the V gene TRBV5-1; perhaps TRBD1 as D (6 bases). This TCR was recovered from a human donor in a cohort sampled during active COVID-19. The sequenced material came from peripheral blood. The CDR3 loop is CASSLVLGARNSGELFF. In DNA, the CDR3 is TGCGCCAGCAGCTTGGTTTTGGGGGCGCGAAACTCCGGGGAGCTGTTTTTT.